In this sample, the clone carrying this TCR beta chain is medium-sized (0.01 to 0.1%). These data originate in a study of CD8+CD57+ T cells in acquired aplastic anemia. In the study overall: The mean DNA yield obtained from sorted CD4+ and CD8+ cells came to 3.2 ug.

This CDR3 spans 13 amino acids. CDR1 and CDR2 from the germline V gene are SEHNR and FQNEAQ (reference sequence). The V end was cut by 5 bases, the J end by 3 bases, with 11 bases between. Genomic DNA served as template for TCR beta VDJ and CDR3 profiling. Each CDR3 protein gets one entry after TCRdb re-called the reads with MiXCR. Of about 68,000 distinct CDR3 sequences in the sample, approximately 50% were seen once. Sequenced: sorted CD4+, CD8+, or CD8+CD57+ T cells (not recorded which) from PBMCs. This chain joins TRBV7-9 and TRBJ2-7, with D perhaps TRBD1 (6 bases). The receptor comes from a human donor in good health, serving as a control. This CDR3 reads CASSRQDNYEQYF. In nucleotides, the CDR3 is TGTGCCAGCAGCCGACAGGACAACTACGAGCAGTACTTC.